These 26 T cell receptor beta chains share one sample of origin, sequenced in a study of blood T cell repertoires in COVID-19 (dated by TCRdb to the early 2020s). Libraries were built with the immunoSEQ multiplex PCR assay. TCRdb limited this immuneACCESS table to in-frame rearrangements with V and J called. A share of clones is missing; checked studies link under half to unresolved V genes, and the rest is unexplained. The sample contains fewer than 500,000 clones, about nine tenths of them found a single time. The leading ten clones occupy more than 1.4% of the sample. The sample was peripheral blood. These receptors all come from a woman in her twenties or thirties with active or convalescent COVID-19.

V usage is TRBV5-1 and J usage is TRBJ1-2, with 7 bases lining up with TRBD1. Germline-derived CDR1 and CDR2 are SGHRS and YFSETQ. V gave up 0 bases and J gave up 5 bases; unmatched junction bases: 7. The CDR3 is made up of 15 amino acids. The CDR3: CASSLDGQETYGYTF. DNA for the CDR3: TGCGCCAGCAGCTTGGACGGACAGGAGACGTATGGCTACACCTTC.

J is TRBJ1-4 and V is TRBV19; 7 nucleotides align to TRBD1. Trimming removed 6 bases from V and 8 bases from J; junction bases left unmatched: 6. There are 13 residues in the CDR3. Germline values: CDR1 LNHDA, CDR2 SQIVND (reference sequence). The CDR3 here is CASRGTAREKLFF. CDR3 nucleotide sequence: TGTGCCAGTAGAGGGACAGCTAGAGAAAAACTGTTTTTT.

This chain links TRBV29-1 with TRBJ1-3; D unresolved. The CDR3 runs to 13 residues. V lost 3 bases and J lost 2, with 8 bases in between. Per germline, CDR1 SQVTM and CDR2 ANQGSEA. In DNA, the CDR3 is TGCAGCGTTGACAGGCTGCCTGGAAACACCATATATTTT. It is translated as CSVDRLPGNTIYF. The full variable domain, completed using reference TRBV29-1 and TRBJ1-3, is SAVISQKPSRDICQRGTSLTIQCQVDSQVTMMFWYRQQPGQSLTLIATANQGSEATYESGFVIDKFPISRPNLTFSTLTVSNMSPEDSSIYLCSVDRLPGNTIYFGEGSWLTVV.

The chain joins TRBV19 to TRBJ1-2; D remains ambiguous. The CDR3 is made up of 13 amino acids. The V end was cut by 5 bases, the J end by 10 bases, with 17 bases between. Germline V gene sequence: CDR1 LNHDA, CDR2 SQIVND (reference sequence). CDR3 DNA sequence: TGTGCCAGTAGTCCTCCCAACGGGATTTTCTACACCTTC. It is translated as CASSPPNGIFYTF.

CDR3 sequence (DNA): TGTGCCTGGAGTTACGGCGGCTCCTATAATTCACCCCTCCACTTT. Translating gives CAWSYGGSYNSPLHF. The chain is built from TRBV30 and TRBJ1-6; the D is unclear. CDR3 size: 15 residues. The germline CDR1 and CDR2 sequences are GTSNPN and SVGIG (reference sequence). Trimming removed 2 bases from V and 0 bases from J, with 8 bases in between.

This clone came up once. The chain is built from TRBV12-3 or TRBV12-4 and TRBJ1-2, with TRBD1 as a possible D gene (6 bases). The CDR3 runs to 13 residues. V gave up 5 bases and J gave up 4 bases, with 11 bases separating them. The CDR3 loop is CASSLTGSYGYTF. CDR3 nucleotide sequence: TGTGCCAGCAGTCTAACAGGGTCCTATGGCTACACCTTC.

The chain recombines TRBV9 with TRBJ1-1; no firm D call. V was clipped by 3 bases and J by 2 bases, with 11 bases between them. Germline CDR1 is SGDLS and CDR2 is YYNGEE. This CDR3 is built from 14 residues. CDR3 protein: CASSGRAGNTEAFF. CDR3 coding DNA: TGTGCCAGCAGCGGGAGGGCAGGTAACACTGAAGCTTTCTTT.

The chain joins TRBV5-4 to TRBJ1-4; no definite D call. CDR3 size: 13 residues. CDR1 is SGHNT, CDR2 YYREEE, per germline (reference sequence). Trimming removed 3 bases at V and 5 bases at J, with 8 bases between. The CDR3 DNA is TGTGCCAGCAGCTATGGCCAGAATGAAAAACTGTTTTTT. Protein product: CASSYGQNEKLFF.

This chain links TRBV11-2 with TRBJ2-7; the D is unclear. CDR3 size: 15 residues. Germline V CDR1 and CDR2: SGHAT, FQNNGV. V shed 5 bases and J shed 2 bases, with 16 bases lying between them. Here the CDR3 DNA reads TGTGCCAGCAGCGTAAATCCCCCTATTCCCTACGAGCAGTACTTC. It specifies CASSVNPPIPYEQYF.

This clone was seen a handful of times. This chain connects TRBV5-1 to TRBJ2-1; the D gene is possibly TRBD1 (5 bases). This CDR3 has 15 residues. The V gene lost 1 base and the J gene lost 10 bases, with 18 bases spanning the gap. The germline gives CDR1 SGHRS, CDR2 YFSETQ. The CDR3 sequence is CASSLLGRGEEEQFF. For the CDR3, the DNA is TGCGCCAGCAGCTTGTTAGGTAGGGGCGAGGAGGAGCAGTTCTTC.

This sequence joins TRBV5-8 and TRBJ2-5; tentatively, D is TRBD2 (6 bases). Germline V gene lookup returns CDR1 SGHTS and CDR2 YDEGEE. Trimming stripped 2 bases from V and 0 bases from J, with 20 bases between. This CDR3 comprises 18 residues. In DNA, the CDR3 is TGTGCCAGCAGCTTAACGTATGCCGGGGGACGGAACCAAGAGACCCAGTACTTC. Residues: CASSLTYAGGRNQETQYF.

The chain joins TRBV27 to TRBJ1-5; D might be TRBD1 (5 bases). The germline CDR1 and CDR2 sequences are MNHEY and SMNVEV (reference sequence). V dropped 5 bases and J dropped 3 bases, with 11 bases sitting between them. The CDR3 is 14 residues long. In nucleotides, the CDR3 is TGTGCCAGCAGTACGACAGCGTTCAATCAGCCCCAGCATTTT. It is translated as CASSTTAFNQPQHF.

This clone was picked up a small number of times. The chain carries TRBV5-1 and TRBJ2-2; TRBD1 aligns across 7 bases. The CDR3 is 14 amino acids. V dropped 2 bases and J dropped 4; count of bases not matched to a gene: 2. CDR1 SGHRS and CDR2 YFSETQ come from the germline V gene. The CDR3 loop is CASSFDRATGELFF. CDR3 DNA: TGCGCCAGCAGCTTCGACAGGGCCACCGGGGAGCTGTTTTTT.

This rearrangement joins TRBV3-1 (or the pseudogene TRBV3-2) to TRBJ2-5; TRBD2 might be the D (6 bases). V lost 0 bases to trimming and J lost 14 bases, with 13 bases between them. Looked up from germline, CDR1 is LGHDT and CDR2 is YNNKEL (reference sequence). The CDR3 has 12 residues. The CDR3 DNA is TGTGCCAGCAGCCAAGAGGCGGGGCCGCAATACTTC. It is translated as CASSQEAGPQYF.

The gene calls are TRBV3-1 (or the pseudogene TRBV3-2) and TRBJ1-1; D unclear. From germline, CDR1 is LGHDT and CDR2 YNNKEL (reference sequence). This CDR3 has 17 residues. Trimming cost V 4 bases and J 4 bases, with 22 bases left between them. The DNA for the CDR3 is TGTGCCAGCAGCCTTTACGGGGTCGGAGGTTACGGCACTGAAGCTTTCTTT. It specifies CASSLYGVGGYGTEAFF.

The V gene is TRBV4-1, the J gene TRBJ1-5; possibly TRBD1 for D (6 bases). Germline values: CDR1 MGHRA, CDR2 YSYEKL. Trimming cost V 3 bases and J 4 bases, with 10 bases left between them. There are 14 residues in the CDR3. The CDR3 nucleotides read TGCGCCAGCAGCCATCAGGGGAGTAATCAGCCCCAGCATTTT. Encoded protein: CASSHQGSNQPQHF.

The CDR3 DNA reads TGTGCCAGCAGCCAGGGGTTGAGAGTCGAGCAGTACTTC. The encoded protein is CASSQGLRVEQYF. This chain joins TRBV6-5 and TRBJ2-7; a weak D match, TRBD1 (6 bases). Germline-derived CDR1 and CDR2 are MNHEY and SVGAGI. The V and J ends lost 6 bases and 6 bases respectively, with 15 bases between them. This CDR3 is built from 13 residues.

The chain uses TRBV30 and TRBJ1-5; D gene unclear. CDR1 GTSNPN and CDR2 SVGIG come from the germline V gene (reference sequence). The V and J ends lost 2 bases and 5 bases respectively, with 10 bases between them. The CDR3 loop spans 13 amino acids. CDR3 region: CAWSTSGDQPQHF. The CDR3, as DNA: TGTGCCTGGAGTACCTCAGGTGATCAGCCCCAGCATTTT.

The CDR3 coding sequence is TGTGCCAGCAGCTTGTGGATAGGGGGTCCCTACGAGCAGTACTTC. Amino acid sequence: CASSLWIGGPYEQYF. This chain links TRBV5-4 with TRBJ2-7; a possible D gene is TRBD1 (6 bases). This CDR3 comprises 15 residues. In germline, CDR1 is SGHNT, CDR2 YYREEE (reference sequence). Trimming left V 1 base short and J 2 bases short, with 13 bases between. Variable domain in full (rest from reference TRBV5-4 and TRBJ2-7): ETGVTQSPTHLIKTRGQQVTLRCSSQSGHNTVSWYQQALGQGPQFIFQYYREEENGRGNFPPRFSGLQFPNYSSELNVNALELDDSALYLCASSLWIGGPYEQYFGPGTRLTVT.

The chain combines TRBV7-9 with TRBJ1-5; TRBD1 aligns across 7 bases. The V segment lost 5 bases and the J segment 5 bases; nucleotides outside the gene matches: 3. The CDR3 consists of 13 residues. The germline CDR1 and CDR2 sequences are SEHNR and FQNEAQ (reference sequence). The CDR3 is CASSTDRDQPQHF. CDR3 DNA: TGTGCCAGCAGCACAGACAGGGATCAGCCCCAGCATTTT. The full variable domain, rest sourced from reference TRBV7-9 and TRBJ1-5, is DTGVSQNPRHKITKRGQNVTFRCDPISEHNRLYWYRQTLGQGPEFLTYFQNEAQLEKSRLLSDRFSAERPKGSFSTLEIQRTEQGDSAMYLCASSTDRDQPQHFGDGTRLSIL.

The chain employs TRBV15 and TRBJ1-2; tentatively, D is TRBD1 (6 bases). The CDR3 is made up of 15 amino acids. The V gene's germline CDR1 is LNHNV and CDR2 YYDKDF (reference sequence). V lost 0 bases and J 10 bases, leaving 18 bases between the germline ends. The CDR3 loop reads CATSRERGGLSAYTF. The CDR3 region has the DNA TGTGCCACCAGCAGAGAGAGGGGGGGCTTAAGTGCCTACACCTTC.

The chain joins TRBV2 to TRBJ1-6, with TRBD1 matching 8 bases. Per germline, CDR1 SNHLY and CDR2 FYNNEI. Trimming cost V 8 bases and J 6 bases; bases outside gene matches: 3. The CDR3 totals 13 residues. CDR3 in DNA: TGTGCCAGCCAGGGGGCGGTTAATTCACCCCTCCACTTT. Amino acids: CASQGAVNSPLHF.

The chain joins TRBV10-3 to TRBJ1-1, with 7 nucleotides matching TRBD1. This CDR3 is 13 amino acids long. CDR1 is ENHRY, CDR2 SYGVKD, per germline. After removal of 10 bases from V and 1 base from J, the junction contained 6 bases not matched to a gene. CDR3 DNA sequence: TGTGCCAGCAGGTGGACAGGGAACACTGAAGCTTTCTTT. Translated, it gives CASRWTGNTEAFF.

This CDR3 is CASSVAVGGLDNEQFF. The CDR3 DNA follows: TGTGCCAGCAGCGTAGCTGTGGGGGGGCTAGACAATGAGCAGTTCTTC. The V call is TRBV9, the J call TRBJ2-1; a possible D gene is TRBD2 (7 bases). CDR3 size: 16 residues. Germline V gene sequence: CDR1 SGDLS, CDR2 YYNGEE. V was clipped by 0 bases and J by 5 bases, with 15 bases between them.

V gene TRBV10-2 combines with J gene TRBJ2-2; 8 bases line up with TRBD1. Unmatched junction bases numbered 9, after V lost 10 bases and J lost 8 bases. Germline V CDR1 and CDR2: WSHSY, SAAADI. CDR3 length: 13 residues. The CDR3 nucleotides read TGCGCCACCGCACAGGGGGTCGTTGGGGAGCTGTTTTTT. Its translation: CATAQGVVGELFF.

This rearrangement joins TRBV27 to TRBJ1-6; D is unresolved. In germline, CDR1 is MNHEY, CDR2 SMNVEV (reference sequence). This CDR3 has 14 amino acids. V was pared by 3 bases and J by 7 bases, with 10 bases between. The CDR3 is CASSFNRVNSPLHF. The CDR3 DNA reads as TGTGCCAGCAGTTTCAATCGGGTGAATTCACCCCTCCACTTT.